The 30 T cell receptor beta chains reported below all come from one sample, sequenced in a study of blood T cell repertoires in COVID-19. Clones were sequenced by immunoSEQ multiplex PCR, and TCRdb holds only the in-frame ones, with some missing. The table has about 170,000 clones, roughly 88% seen once. The sample comprised peripheral blood. The receptors come from a man aged 60 to 69 who had recovered from COVID-19.

The rearrangement joins TRBV7-9 to TRBJ2-2; D unresolved. This CDR3 is 15 amino acids long. Trimming removed 5 bases from V and 3 bases from J, with 13 bases in between. Germline V gene data show CDR1 as SEHNR and CDR2 as FQNEAQ (reference sequence). CDR3 sequence (DNA): TGTGCCAGCAGCCGCGATCTGTTGGACACCGGGGAGCTGTTTTTT. Translated: CASSRDLLDTGELFF.

The rearrangement joins TRBV29-1 to TRBJ1-2; TRBD1 matches at 7 bases. V was pared by 6 bases and J by 4 bases, with 5 bases of the junction left unmatched. The germline gives CDR1 SQVTM, CDR2 ANQGSEA. CDR3 length: 12 residues. The CDR3 nucleotides are TGCAGCGTGATAAGGGGGCGCTATGGCTACACCTTC. This codes for CSVIRGRYGYTF.

The V gene is TRBV4-2, the J gene TRBJ2-5; 14 bases line up with TRBD2. V was clipped by 4 bases and J by 4 bases; unmatched bases: 8. The CDR3 runs to 17 residues. CDR1 and CDR2 from the germline V gene are LGHNA and YNFKEQ. This CDR3 is CASSPRTSGGPLETQYF. CDR3 sequence (DNA): TGTGCCAGCAGCCCCCGGACTAGCGGGGGGCCGTTAGAGACCCAGTACTTC.

This clone was observed a handful of times. V and J are TRBV21-1 and TRBJ2-2; the table's D call, TRBD1, has no DNA check behind it. TRBV21-1 is labeled a pseudogene. This CDR3 region has 17 residues. In DNA form, the CDR3 reads TGTGCCAGCAGCAAAGGTGGACAGGGTTCGAACACCGGGGAGCTGTTTTTT. Translating it yields CASSKGGQGSNTGELFF.

On this clone itself: The identical CDR3 is also encoded by other nucleotide sequences in the sample. The rearrangement uses TRBV19 and TRBJ2-1; TRBD2 is a possible D gene (5 bases). CDR3 length equals 12 residues. V lost 6 bases, J lost 3 bases, and 6 bases lay in between. The germline V gene has CDR1 LNHDA and CDR2 SQIVND (reference sequence). The CDR3 bases are TGTGCCAGTAGCCGGGACTACAATGAGCAGTTCTTC. The encoded protein is CASSRDYNEQFF.

The chain carries TRBV6-5 and TRBJ2-2; D might be TRBD2 (6 bases). Germline lookup yields CDR1 MNHEY and CDR2 SVGAGI. The CDR3 runs to 14 residues. The V end was cut by 0 bases, the J end by 8 bases, with 10 bases between. Here the CDR3 reads CASSYSSGRGELFF. The CDR3, as DNA: TGTGCCAGCAGTTACTCGAGTGGGAGGGGGGAGCTGTTTTTT.

V is TRBV7-2 and J is TRBJ2-1; D might be TRBD2 (7 bases). Per germline, CDR1 SGHTA and CDR2 FQGNSA. This CDR3 has 15 amino acids. Trimming took off 2 bases at V and 6 bases at J, with 14 bases between the two ends. Here the CDR3 reads CASSLWGGRGNEQFF. The CDR3 region has the DNA TGTGCCAGCAGCTTATGGGGGGGCCGGGGCAATGAGCAGTTCTTC.

This chain joins TRBV9 and TRBJ2-2; 10 positions match TRBD2. V lost 4 bases to trimming and J lost 5 bases; unmatched junction nucleotides: 17. CDR3 size: 19 residues. CDR1 SGDLS and CDR2 YYNGEE come from the germline V gene. The CDR3 region is CASSSKAAGGPMGTGELFF. DNA for the CDR3: TGTGCCAGCAGCTCGAAGGCAGCGGGGGGGCCGATGGGAACCGGGGAGCTGTTTTTT.

The chain has TRBV11-3 and TRBJ2-7, with TRBD2 as a possible D gene (6 bases). The germline V and J ends were trimmed by 0 bases and 2 bases, with 17 bases remaining between them. The germline V gene has CDR1 SGHNT and CDR2 YENEEA. CDR3 length: 17 residues. CDR3 region: CASSLDYQELATYEQYF. CDR3 nucleotides: TGTGCCAGCAGCTTAGATTATCAGGAACTAGCAACCTACGAGCAGTACTTC.

V and J are TRBV18 and TRBJ1-1; D possibly corresponds to TRBD1 (5 bases). The CDR3 contains 14 residues. Trimming took off 4 bases at V and 3 bases at J, with 12 bases between the two ends. Germline loops: CDR1 KGHSH, CDR2 LQKENI. CDR3 sequence (DNA): TGTGCCAGCTCACTGGCGACAGCCCACACTGAAGCTTTCTTT. It is translated as CASSLATAHTEAFF.

CDR3 loop: CASSPTGTGQILYGYTF. The CDR3 bases are TGTGCCAGCAGCCCGACCGGGACAGGGCAAATCCTCTATGGCTACACCTTC. V and J are TRBV7-8 and TRBJ1-2, with 9 nucleotides matching TRBD1. Germline CDR1 reads SGHVS; CDR2 reads FQNEAQ. CDR3 size: 17 residues. The trim removed 5 bases at V and 4 bases at J, leaving 14 bases unmatched.

The chain couples TRBV29-1 to TRBJ1-1, with a tentative D call TRBD1 (5 bases). The ends were cut back, 5 bases at V and 0 bases at J, with 10 bases in the middle. Per the germline V gene, CDR1 is SQVTM and CDR2 is ANQGSEA. The CDR3 has 13 amino acids. CDR3 coding DNA: TGCAGCGTTCCCGACAGCATGAACACTGAAGCTTTCTTT. Translation: CSVPDSMNTEAFF.

V and J are TRBV7-3 and TRBJ2-2, with 7 bases aligning to TRBD1. The CDR3 covers 16 residues. The germline V gene has CDR1 SGHTA and CDR2 FQGTGA. Trimming at V came to 9 bases and at J to 0 bases, leaving 10 bases not matched to a gene. In DNA, the CDR3 is TGTGCCAGTCGACCCGCAGGGACAGCGAACACCGGGGAGCTGTTTTTT. Its protein is CASRPAGTANTGELFF.

The chain links TRBV19 to TRBJ1-5; D perhaps matches TRBD1 (6 bases). The CDR3 has 12 residues. The V end lost 4 bases, the J end lost 7 bases, and 8 bases lay between the germline ends. The germline gives CDR1 LNHDA, CDR2 SQIVND (reference sequence). The CDR3 here is CASSTRGQPQHF. The DNA of the CDR3 is TGTGCCAGTAGTACCAGGGGACAGCCCCAGCATTTT.

The genes are TRBV6-5 and TRBJ1-4, with 10 positions matching TRBD1. Looked up from germline, CDR1 is MNHEY and CDR2 is SVGAGI. Unmatched junction bases numbered 5, after V lost 8 bases and J lost 2 bases. CDR3 size: 15 residues. CDR3 residues: CASRDRGRTNEKLFF. DNA of the CDR3: TGTGCCAGCCGGGACAGGGGACGCACTAATGAAAAACTGTTTTTT.

This clone was counted a few times. The chain employs TRBV9 and TRBJ2-3; D might be TRBD2 (5 bases). The CDR3 has 12 amino acids. CDR1 is SGDLS, CDR2 YYNGEE, per germline. Deletions cut 4 bases from V and 4 bases from J, with 7 bases between. The CDR3 protein is CASSQRPDTQYF. The CDR3 DNA reads TGTGCCAGCAGCCAGCGGCCAGATACGCAGTATTTT.

V gene TRBV24-1 combines with J gene TRBJ2-1; 7 nucleotides agree with TRBD1. CDR3 length: 14 amino acids. The germline gives CDR1 KGHDR, CDR2 SFDVKD. With 5 bases clipped from V and 5 bases from J, the junction kept 5 bases outside the gene matches. CDR3 sequence: CATSATGTDNEQFF. The CDR3, as DNA: TGTGCCACCAGTGCCACCGGGACAGACAATGAGCAGTTCTTC.

The CDR3, as DNA: TGTGCCAGCTCACCGGAGAGGATTCCCATGAACACTGAAGCTTTCTTT. This gives the protein CASSPERIPMNTEAFF. The V gene is TRBV18, the J gene TRBJ1-1; D is uncertain. Germline assignment: CDR1 KGHSH and CDR2 LQKENI. V was cut by 3 bases and J by 0 bases, with 14 bases left in between. The CDR3 loop spans 16 amino acids. Using reference TRBV18 and TRBJ1-1 for the parts outside the CDR3, the full variable domain is NAGVMQNPRHLVRRRGQEARLRCSPMKGHSHVYWYRQLPEEGLKFMVYLQKENIIDESGMPKERFSAEFPKEGPSILRIQQVVRGDSAAYFCASSPERIPMNTEAFFGQGTRLTVV.

This clone was picked up a small number of times. The chain is built from TRBV27 and TRBJ1-6, with TRBD1 as a possible D gene (5 bases). CDR3 length equals 14 residues. Looked up from germline, CDR1 is MNHEY and CDR2 is SMNVEV (reference sequence). V dropped 4 bases and J dropped 8 bases, with 12 bases sitting between them. The CDR3 loop is CASSSGFEDSPLHF. CDR3 nucleotides: TGTGCCAGCAGTTCAGGGTTTGAGGATTCACCCCTCCACTTT.

This chain links TRBV25-1 with TRBJ2-3; perhaps TRBD1 as D (8 bases). The CDR3 runs 15 residues. CDR1 MGHDK and CDR2 SYGVNS come from the germline V gene. V was clipped by 2 bases and J by 4 bases, with 13 bases between them. The CDR3 protein is CASSERTGRADTQYF. The CDR3 bases are TGTGCCAGCAGTGAACGGACAGGGAGGGCAGATACGCAGTATTTT. The entire variable domain, with the rest obtained from reference TRBV25-1 and TRBJ2-3, is as follows: EADIYQTPRYLVIGTGKKITLECSQTMGHDKMYWYQQDPGMELHLIHYSYGVNSTEKGDLSSESTVSRIRTEHFPLTLESARPSHTSQYLCASSERTGRADTQYFGPGTRLTVL.

The gene calls are TRBV7-8 and TRBJ2-2; 9 nucleotides agree with TRBD2. Trimming took 0 bases from V and 5 from J; bases not matched to a gene: 4. The CDR3 spans 16 residues. The germline V gene has CDR1 SGHVS and CDR2 FQNEAQ. Here the CDR3 DNA reads TGTGCCAGCAGCTTAGCTAGCGGGGGATATACCGGGGAGCTGTTTTTT. It translates to CASSLASGGYTGELFF.

Here the CDR3 reads CATSRDLNRLASGANVLTF. For the CDR3, the DNA is TGTGCCACCAGCAGAGATCTAAACAGGTTAGCCTCTGGGGCCAACGTCCTGACTTTC. This chain links TRBV15 with TRBJ2-6, with D tentatively TRBD1 (5 bases). Germline V gives CDR1 LNHNV, CDR2 YYDKDF (reference sequence). V was pared by 0 bases and J by 0 bases, with 15 bases between. This CDR3 is built from 19 residues. The full variable domain, its missing parts supplied by reference TRBV15 and TRBJ2-6, is DAMVIQNPRYQVTQFGKPVTLSCSQTLNHNVMYWYQQKSSQAPKLLFHYYDKDFNNEADTPDNFQSRRPNTSFCFLDIRSPGLGDTAMYLCATSRDLNRLASGANVLTFGAGSRLTVL.

This clone has a single count. V usage is TRBV5-1 and J usage is TRBJ2-7; no reliable D call. CDR1 is SGHRS and CDR2 is YFSETQ in the germline V gene. V was cut by 6 bases and J by 1 base, with 8 bases left in between. CDR3 length equals 12 residues. CDR3 sequence reads: CASTGESYEQYF. CDR3 nucleotide sequence: TGCGCCAGCACCGGTGAATCCTACGAGCAGTACTTC.

This clone was detected ten times or more. This chain connects TRBV12-3 or TRBV12-4 to TRBJ1-1, with TRBD1 as a possible D gene (6 bases). This CDR3 comprises 13 residues. V was clipped by 8 bases and J by 2 bases, with 12 bases between them. The CDR3, as DNA: TGTGCCAGCGGTGCCAGGGGAAACACTGAAGCTTTCTTT. This translates into CASGARGNTEAFF.

The gene calls are TRBV6-5 and TRBJ2-2; 7 bases map to TRBD1. Germline V gene sequence: CDR1 MNHEY, CDR2 SVGAGI. The length of the CDR3 is 13 residues. V shed 6 bases and J 6 bases; nucleotides not matched to a gene: 4. In DNA, the CDR3 is TGTGCCAGCAGACCGCAGGGGGCCGGGGAGCTGTTTTTT. Its protein product is CASRPQGAGELFF.

The chain joins TRBV5-1 to TRBJ2-3; 7 bases agree with TRBD1. After removal of 2 bases from V and 3 bases from J, the junction contained 6 bases not matched to a gene. The CDR3 has 15 amino acids. CDR1 and CDR2 from the germline V gene are SGHRS and YFSETQ. CDR3 DNA sequence: TGCGCCAGCAGCTTCACAGGGGCGAGGACAGATACGCAGTATTTT. Translating it yields CASSFTGARTDTQYF. Complete variable domain (other parts from reference TRBV5-1 and TRBJ2-3): KAGVTQTPRYLIKTRGQQVTLSCSPISGHRSVSWYQQTPGQGLQFLFEYFSETQRNKGNFPGRFSGRQFSNSRSEMNVSTLELGDSALYLCASSFTGARTDTQYFGPGTRLTVL.

CDR3: CASSLVQSDTQYF. The CDR3 DNA sequence: TGTGCCAGCAGCTTGGTACAGTCCGATACGCAGTATTTT. The J gene is TRBJ2-3, the V gene TRBV5-4; D call uncertain. Trimming removed 0 bases at V and 6 bases at J, with 8 bases between. The CDR3 contains 13 residues. Germline-derived CDR1 and CDR2 are SGHNT and YYREEE (reference sequence).

The rearrangement joins TRBV2 to TRBJ1-6; D is uncertain. Trimming removed 4 bases at V and 3 bases at J, with 10 bases between. The CDR3 length is 15 residues. Germline V gene sequence: CDR1 SNHLY, CDR2 FYNNEI. The CDR3 nucleotides read TGTGCCAGCAGTGCCTTACGAGGCTATAATTCACCCCTCCACTTT. Amino acid sequence: CASSALRGYNSPLHF. The full variable domain, its missing parts supplied by reference TRBV2 and TRBJ1-6, is EPEVTQTPSHQVTQMGQEVILRCVPISNHLYFYWYRQILGQKVEFLVSFYNNEISEKSEIFDDQFSVERPDGSNFTLKIRSTKLEDSAMYFCASSALRGYNSPLHFGNGTRLTVT.

The rearrangement uses TRBV5-1 and TRBJ2-1; D perhaps matches TRBD2 (6 bases). The CDR3 has 15 amino acids. V shed 2 bases and J shed 4 bases, with 13 bases lying between them. The V gene's germline CDR1 is SGHRS and CDR2 YFSETQ. The CDR3 region is CASSFVGGLYNEQFF. The CDR3, as DNA: TGCGCCAGCAGCTTCGTGGGGGGATTGTACAATGAGCAGTTCTTC.

The CDR3 DNA follows: TGTGCCAGCAGTACAAGTGGTCGGGGCACTGAAGCTTTCTTT. This sequence encodes CASSTSGRGTEAFF. The chain is built from TRBV7-3 and TRBJ1-1; unclear D gene. The CDR3 has 14 amino acids. Germline-derived CDR1 and CDR2 are SGHTA and FQGTGA. The germline V and J ends were trimmed by 6 bases and 4 bases, with 15 bases remaining between them.